Given below is one T cell receptor beta chain in context. This clonotype was recorded many times. Its antigen is unknown. No per-base quality is available; no much larger clone lies one base away. The iRepertoire nested amplicon-rescue multiplex PCR (arm-PCR) platform was used to amplify TCR alpha and beta CDR3 regions from RNA. For one-step reverse transcription and amplification, roughly 100-450 ng of tissue mRNA or PBMC total RNA was used as input. Following bead purification, Illumina adapters were added through a secondary multiplex PCR, and the libraries were then gel-purified between 200 and 400 bp. The libraries contained internal 6-nucleotide barcodes that were used for demultiplexing. Sequencing of libraries was performed on an Illumina MiSeq with 2x220 or 2x250 nucleotide paired-end reads. From the authors' description of their analysis: Paired reads were merged using FLASH 1.2.11 and were aligned to the GRCh37 human genome using BWA-MEM, after which TRA and TRB reads were extracted. V and J assignment used an IMGT-derived reference of cassette sequences and CDR3 motifs that included pseudogenes. Reads were translated in three frames, and productive CDR3s were defined as those with a C...FGXG motif and no stop codons. A clonotype was defined as a unique combination of a V-J cassette pair and a CDR3 amino acid sequence. Filtering of reads was based on Hamming distance, with the threshold set by the sequence error rate of each sample in mapped regions. The raw public data were reprocessed by TCRdb itself: fastp quality trimming at Q25, MiXCR clonotype calling, in-frame beta chains only. Each entry is one CDR3 protein sequence, shown with its most common DNA and genes. The V and J calls reflect TCRdb's pipeline rather than the authors' work. This sample lists 100,000 to 150,000 distinct CDR3 sequences; about 25% were detected once. The ten most abundant clones make up around a quarter of the sample.

This specimen belongs to a study of glioma-infiltrating T cells listed by TCRdb under 2016. Regarding the study in general: Glioma tissue, non-neoplastic brain tissue and matched peripheral blood mononuclear cells were used as sources from which TCR alpha- and beta-chain repertoires were sequenced. To measure divergence between tissue and blood T-cell populations, each tissue-infiltrating repertoire was compared with the peripheral blood repertoire of the same patient. Three low-grade glioma patients, under ten primary glioblastoma patients, and three non-glioma patients who contributed non-neoplastic brain tissue made up the paired cohort. What the research found in general, with its limitations: Very few CDR3 sequences were shared between tissue and blood, attributed to high CDR3 diversity and limited sampling. Small numbers underpinned the group comparisons: roughly 8 glioblastoma patients, three low-grade glioma patients and three non-neoplastic patients. VJ-independent divergence between tissue and blood was below expectation in non-neoplastic patients but above expectation in all gliomas, especially low-grade gliomas.

From its cysteine to its phenylalanine, the CDR3 spans 14 amino acids. Only the CDR3 portion is preserved as DNA: 42 bases, with reading frame beginning at the first base. CDR1 and CDR2, looked up from the germline V gene, are MGHDK and SYGVNS. Cut back by 8 bases and 1 base, the V and J ends lie 12 bases apart. This TCR was sampled from a human donor with low-grade glioma or glioblastoma, undergoing nonglioma brain surgery, or in good health (not recorded which). What was sequenced was glioma tissue, nonneoplastic brain tissue, or PBMCs (not recorded which). The chain is encoded by TRBV25-1 joined to TRBJ2-1; the D call could be TRBD1 or TRBD2, with each sharing 6 bases. The CDR3: CASGRGGSYNEQFF. The bases read TGTGCCAGCGGAAGAGGGGGGTCCTACAATGAGCAGTTCTTC. Joined to the reference TRBV25-1 and TRBJ2-1 proteins, this CDR3 gives the full variable domain: EADIYQTPRYLVIGTGKKITLECSQTMGHDKMYWYQQDPGMELHLIHYSYGVNSTEKGDLSSESTVSRIRTEHFPLTLESARPSHTSQYLCASGRGGSYNEQFFGPGTRLTVL.